A single sample is the source of the 29 T cell receptor beta chains below, sequenced in a study of T cells after yellow fever vaccination. One entry per CDR3 protein, called by TCRdb with MiXCR from the 5' RACE reads. The sample includes around 300,000 distinct CDR3 sequences, approximately 4% seen only once; the top ten take 15% to 20%. The source was PBMCs, collected 15 days after the yellow fever booster vaccination. The source of these receptors is a man between 18 and 29 years old who received the YFV17D yellow fever vaccine.

This clonotype was recorded many times. The CDR3 reads CAISESRDRGELFF. The CDR3 coding sequence is TGTGCCATCAGTGAGTCCCGGGACAGGGGGGAGCTGTTTTTT. The V gene is TRBV10-3, the J gene TRBJ2-2; 8 nucleotides agree with TRBD1. The length of the CDR3 is 14 residues. V shed 0 bases, J shed 8 bases, and the junction held 2 bases outside the gene matches. CDR1 ENHRY and CDR2 SYGVKD come from the germline V gene.

In its sample, this clonotype was seen many times. The gene calls are TRBV6-2 or TRBV6-3 and TRBJ1-1; D unclear. This CDR3 is built from 10 residues. Germline CDR1 MNHEY, CDR2 SVGEGT. Deletions cut 4 bases from V and 7 bases from J, with 4 bases between. In DNA form, the CDR3 reads TGTGCCAGCAGTTCCCGTGAAGCTTTCTTT. Its protein is CASSSREAFF.

In its sample, this clonotype was seen a few times. V gene TRBV12-3 or TRBV12-4 combines with J gene TRBJ2-3, with D possibly TRBD2 on 6 matching bases. V lost 3 bases to trimming and J lost 5 bases, with 12 bases between them. The CDR3 totals 14 residues. The CDR3 loop is CASSFGVAEDTQYF. The CDR3 bases are TGTGCCAGCAGTTTTGGGGTAGCGGAAGATACGCAGTATTTT.

This clonotype appeared many times. The genes are TRBV5-1 and TRBJ2-1; 7 bases agree with TRBD1. Unmatched junction bases numbered 4, after V lost 3 bases and J lost 7 bases. The CDR3 is 13 amino acids. The V gene's germline CDR1 is SGHRS and CDR2 YFSETQ. CDR3 bases: TGCGCCAGCAGCTCGTCGACAGGGAATGAGCAGTTCTTC. Translation gives CASSSSTGNEQFF. Looking up the rest from reference TRBV5-1 and TRBJ2-1 gives the full variable domain: KAGVTQTPRYLIKTRGQQVTLSCSPISGHRSVSWYQQTPGQGLQFLFEYFSETQRNKGNFPGRFSGRQFSNSRSEMNVSTLELGDSALYLCASSSSTGNEQFFGPGTRLTVL.

This clonotype was observed many times. The rearrangement joins TRBV6-5 to TRBJ2-5, with D unresolved. CDR1 is MNHEY and CDR2 is SVGAGI in the germline V gene. The CDR3 sequence is 11 residues long. The V gene lost 4 bases and the J gene lost 5 bases, with 5 bases spanning the gap. DNA for the CDR3: TGTGCCAGCAGTTCATCGGAGACCCAGTACTTC. Protein: CASSSSETQYF.

In its sample, this clonotype was seen a few times. The chain uses TRBV5-6 and TRBJ2-1; possibly TRBD2 for D (6 bases). The CDR3 has 15 amino acids. Germline values: CDR1 SGHDT, CDR2 YYEEEE. Trimming pared 4 bases from V and 2 bases from J, leaving 13 bases between. In nucleotides, the CDR3 is TGTGCCAGCAGCATGGGCGGGAAAGCCTACAATGAGCAGTTCTTC. Amino acids: CASSMGGKAYNEQFF.

This clonotype showed up many times. This CDR3 reads CASSARTQETQYF. The CDR3 coding sequence is TGTGCCAGCAGCGCACGGACGCAAGAGACCCAGTACTTC. The chain couples TRBV5-4 to TRBJ2-5; no definite D call. The V end was cut by 4 bases, the J end by 2 bases, with 9 bases between. CDR3 length: 13 residues. Germline loops: CDR1 SGHNT, CDR2 YYREEE (reference sequence).

This clonotype has ten or more counts. V is TRBV4-1 and J is TRBJ2-2, with TRBD2 identical over 9 bases. CDR1 is MGHRA, CDR2 YSYEKL, per germline. The V gene end was trimmed by 0 bases and the J gene end by 1 base; junction bases not matched to a gene: 6. The CDR3 loop spans 18 amino acids. CDR3 sequence: CASSQEASGDMNTGELFF. The CDR3 nucleotides are TGCGCCAGCAGCCAAGAGGCTAGCGGGGATATGAACACCGGGGAGCTGTTTTTT.

The V call is TRBV7-2, the J call TRBJ1-5; D is undetermined. This CDR3 contains 12 residues. V lost 3 bases and J 6 bases, leaving 6 bases between the germline ends. Looked up from germline, CDR1 is SGHTA and CDR2 is FQGNSA. The CDR3 DNA sequence: TGTGCCAGCAGCTTGTACAGTCAGCCCCAGCATTTT. As protein: CASSLYSQPQHF.

The chain uses TRBV6-6 and TRBJ2-7; 9 bases map to TRBD1. After removal of 4 bases from V and 5 bases from J, the junction contained 6 bases not matched to a gene. This CDR3 is 14 amino acids long. The germline V gene has CDR1 MNHNY and CDR2 SVGAGI (reference sequence). The CDR3 DNA reads TGTGCCAGCAGTTGGCCGGGACAGGGTAACGAGCAGTACGTC. Its translation is CASSWPGQGNEQYV.

This clonotype was seen ten or more times. This rearrangement joins TRBV29-1 to TRBJ1-5, with D hard to call. CDR1 is SQVTM, CDR2 ANQGSEA, per germline. There are 13 residues in the CDR3. The V and J ends lost 3 bases and 3 bases respectively, with 9 bases between them. The chain's CDR3 is CSVEAGINQPQHF. The CDR3, as DNA: TGCAGCGTTGAGGCTGGGATCAATCAGCCCCAGCATTTT.

This clonotype appeared many times. This chain links TRBV5-1 with TRBJ1-6; D unclear. CDR3 size: 14 residues. Germline CDR1 SGHRS, CDR2 YFSETQ. With 0 bases removed from V and 6 bases from J, the gap between germline ends came to 7 bases. As DNA, the CDR3 is TGCGCCAGCAGCTTGGGACGGGTTAATTCACCCCTCCACTTT. Its protein product is CASSLGRVNSPLHF.

This clonotype was seen more than once but under ten times. This sequence joins TRBV4-3 and TRBJ2-7, with D perhaps assigned TRBD1 or TRBD2 (7 bases each). V was trimmed by 3 bases and J by 1 base, leaving 16 bases between them. The CDR3 has 16 residues. The germline V gene encodes CDR1 LGHNA and CDR2 YSLEER. CDR3 DNA: TGCGCCAGCAGCCAGGGAGTGCAGGGGGGGTCCTACGAGCAGTACTTC. Amino acids: CASSQGVQGGSYEQYF.

This clonotype was counted many times. The rearrangement joins TRBV18 to TRBJ2-1; D is undetermined. There are 11 residues in the CDR3. The V end was cut by 7 bases, the J end by 8 bases, with 9 bases between. Germline assignment: CDR1 KGHSH and CDR2 LQKENI. The CDR3 DNA reads as TGTGCCAGCTGCGCGGAGCATGAGCAGTTCTTC. It specifies CASCAEHEQFF.

In its sample, this clonotype was seen many times. The chain couples TRBV7-2 to TRBJ1-5, with 7 positions matching TRBD1. Germline V gives CDR1 SGHTA, CDR2 FQGNSA. Unmatched junction bases numbered 1, after V lost 2 bases and J lost 6 bases. The CDR3 has 13 amino acids. The CDR3 here is CASSLQGGQPQHF. CDR3 nucleotide sequence: TGTGCCAGCAGCTTACAGGGGGGTCAGCCCCAGCATTTT.

This clonotype has at least ten counts. The chain employs TRBV7-2 and TRBJ1-5; tentatively, D is TRBD1 (5 bases). The CDR3 is 13 amino acids. CDR1 is SGHTA, CDR2 FQGNSA, per germline. V gave up 6 bases and J gave up 7 bases, with 13 bases separating them. The DNA for the CDR3 is TGTGCCAGCAGTCCTACGGGGGGACAGCCCCAGCATTTT. It is translated as CASSPTGGQPQHF.

This clonotype was counted only a few times. The DNA of the CDR3 is TGTGCCAGCAGTTACTCGGACAGGGGAGATCCTAACTATGGCTACACCTTC. Amino acids: CASSYSDRGDPNYGYTF. The rearrangement links TRBV6-6 to TRBJ1-2, with 9 bases fitting TRBD1. Germline V CDR1 and CDR2: MNHNY, SVGAGI (reference sequence). With V trimmed by 0 bases and J by 0 bases, 5 bases remained unmatched. The CDR3 contains 17 residues.

This clonotype was recorded a few times. One end of the junction does not line up with germline, which may come from a read error. The V gene is TRBV4-3, the J gene TRBJ2-1; D gene uncertain. Germline V gene lookup returns CDR1 LGHNA and CDR2 YSLEER. The CDR3 is 13 residues long. This CDR3 reads CASSLNEVWSRVF. The CDR3 DNA is TGCGCCAGCAGCCTAAACGAAGTGTGGAGTCGGGTCTTC.

This chain links TRBV6-2 or TRBV6-3 with TRBJ2-7, with D possibly matching TRBD2 (6 bases). The CDR3 runs 16 residues. CDR1 is MNHEY and CDR2 is SVGEGT in the germline V gene. V dropped 6 bases and J dropped 1 base, with 19 bases sitting between them. As DNA, the CDR3 is TGTGCCAGCAGCAGGCCTAAACCGGGACTTTCCTACGAGCAGTACTTC. Translating it yields CASSRPKPGLSYEQYF.

J is TRBJ2-2 and V is TRBV12-3 or TRBV12-4; perhaps D is TRBD1 or TRBD2 (5 bases each). Deletions cut 6 bases from V and 0 bases from J, with 8 bases between. This CDR3 spans 14 amino acids. The DNA for the CDR3 is TGTGCCAGCAGACCGGGACCGAACACCGGGGAGCTGTTTTTT. Protein product: CASRPGPNTGELFF.

This clonotype was counted between two and nine times. The V gene is TRBV7-7, the J gene TRBJ2-2, with TRBD1 matching 7 bases. The CDR3 runs to 14 residues. The J segment lost 5 bases and the V segment lost 6 bases, leaving 6 bases of the junction unmatched. CDR1 and CDR2 (germline): SSHAT, FNYEAQ (reference sequence). The CDR3 DNA follows: TGTGCCAGCAGTAGGACAGGCAAAACCGGGGAGCTGTTTTTT. Translated: CASSRTGKTGELFF.

This clonotype occurred a few times. The gene calls are TRBV2 and TRBJ1-5; the D is unclear. CDR3 length: 12 amino acids. V shed 9 bases and J shed 6 bases, with 12 bases lying between them. The germline gives CDR1 SNHLY, CDR2 FYNNEI. The CDR3 DNA sequence: TGTGCCAGTCGGATTGAGGGTCAGCCCCAGCATTTT. The encoded protein is CASRIEGQPQHF. Drawing the rest from reference TRBV2 and TRBJ1-5, the complete variable domain is EPEVTQTPSHQVTQMGQEVILRCVPISNHLYFYWYRQILGQKVEFLVSFYNNEISEKSEIFDDQFSVERPDGSNFTLKIRSTKLEDSAMYFCASRIEGQPQHFGDGTRLSIL.

This rearrangement joins TRBV5-1 to TRBJ2-2; 12 nucleotides agree with TRBD1. With V trimmed by 0 bases and J by 5 bases, 11 bases remained unmatched. Per the germline V gene, CDR1 is SGHRS and CDR2 is YFSETQ. This CDR3 has 19 residues. Here the CDR3 DNA reads TGCGCCAGCAGCTTGGAGGGGACAGGGGGCTCCGTAAAGACCGGGGAGCTGTTTTTT. As protein: CASSLEGTGGSVKTGELFF.

There are many counts of this clonotype. The chain combines TRBV6-1 with TRBJ1-3; possibly TRBD1 for D (5 bases). Germline V lookup: CDR1 MNHNS, CDR2 SASEGT. Trimming stripped 6 bases from V and 2 bases from J, with 11 bases between. This CDR3 is 14 amino acids long. CDR3 nucleotides: TGTGCCAGCAGCCGCCAGGGAGCTGGAAACACCATATATTTT. Translated: CASSRQGAGNTIYF.

This clonotype has a count of ten or more. The V and J genes are TRBV7-3 and TRBJ1-3; D ambiguous. The CDR3 is 19 amino acids. V was pared by 2 bases and J by 0 bases, with 20 bases between. CDR1 and CDR2 (germline): SGHTA, FQGTGA. CDR3 residues: CASSLPTVNPIYSGNTIYF. CDR3 bases: TGTGCCAGCAGCTTACCGACCGTAAATCCTATTTACTCTGGAAACACCATATATTTT.

CDR3 DNA: TGCGCCAGCAGCCAAGAGGGGGTTTGGGATCAGCCCCAGCATTTT. It translates to CASSQEGVWDQPQHF. The chain combines TRBV4-1 with TRBJ1-5; tentatively, D is TRBD1 (5 bases). The CDR3 has 15 residues. CDR1 is MGHRA, CDR2 YSYEKL, per germline. Trimming took 0 bases from V and 5 from J, leaving 11 bases between them.

The rearrangement links TRBV5-1 to TRBJ1-6; no definite D call. With 6 bases removed from V and 9 bases from J, the gap between germline ends came to 19 bases. The germline gives CDR1 SGHRS, CDR2 YFSETQ. This CDR3 region has 15 residues. The CDR3, as DNA: TGCGCCAGCACCACTGGGTCGGGGAGCGGTTCACCCCTCCACTTT. Translation gives CASTTGSGSGSPLHF.

This clonotype was observed many times. The chain has TRBV28 and TRBJ1-2; D is unresolved. The CDR3 has 12 amino acids. V gave up 3 bases and J gave up 7 bases, with 9 bases separating them. The germline gives CDR1 MDHEN, CDR2 SYDVKM. The CDR3: CASSLSSTGYTF. DNA for the CDR3: TGTGCCAGCAGTTTGAGTAGTACTGGCTACACCTTC.

In its sample, this clonotype was seen many times. The rearrangement joins TRBV12-3 or TRBV12-4 to TRBJ1-1; D gene ambiguous. V was cut by 3 bases and J by 4 bases, with 6 bases left in between. This CDR3 region has 12 residues. The CDR3 bases are TGTGCCAGCAGTTTTAGTGGCACTGAAGCTTTCTTT. This codes for CASSFSGTEAFF.